Presented here are 23 T cell receptor beta chains from one specimen sequenced in a study of T-cell memory formation after mild COVID-19. MiXCR, applied by TCRdb to the 5' RACE reads, yields one record per CDR3 protein. Of roughly 190,000 distinct CDR3 sequences listed, around 20% are singletons. The specimen was PBMCs or a T cell subset sorted from them (not recorded which). Receptors were obtained from an adult woman who had mild COVID-19 (a few samples of this study predate the infection). Cell type and time point are not known.

The chain employs TRBV2 and TRBJ2-3; TRBD1 aligns across 8 bases. V shed 4 bases, J shed 6 bases, and the junction held 0 bases outside the gene matches. The germline CDR1 and CDR2 sequences are SNHLY and FYNNEI. The CDR3 consists of 12 residues. CDR3 nucleotides: TGTGCCAGCAGTGGACAGGGGGATACGCAGTATTTT. Its protein is CASSGQGDTQYF.

The J gene is TRBJ2-7, the V gene TRBV2, with TRBD2 as a possible D gene (6 bases). V was cut by 7 bases and J by 3 bases, with 13 bases left in between. CDR1 and CDR2 from the germline V gene are SNHLY and FYNNEI. The CDR3 is made up of 13 amino acids. CDR3 residues: CASTAGGDYEQYF. The CDR3 coding sequence is TGTGCCAGCACGGCAGGCGGGGACTACGAGCAGTACTTC.

The rearrangement joins TRBV3-1 to TRBJ2-7; 8 bases are a match to TRBD1. The V segment lost 6 bases and the J segment 6 bases; nucleotides outside the gene matches: 7. The germline V gene has CDR1 LGHDT and CDR2 YNNKEL (reference sequence). The CDR3 is made up of 13 amino acids. The CDR3 DNA reads as TGTGCCAGCAGTACTGACAGGGGCGGCGAGCAGTACTTC. It translates to CASSTDRGGEQYF.

There are many counts of this clonotype. This sequence joins TRBV7-2 and TRBJ2-7, with TRBD2 matching 8 bases. V gave up 2 bases and J gave up 0 bases; unmatched junction bases: 9. The germline V gene has CDR1 SGHTA and CDR2 FQGNSA. This CDR3 comprises 17 residues. CDR3 in amino acids: CASSLSRAGGLSYEQYF. The DNA of the CDR3 is TGTGCCAGCAGCTTAAGCAGGGCGGGAGGTCTCTCCTACGAGCAGTACTTC.

V gene TRBV7-9 combines with J gene TRBJ1-6; a possible D gene is TRBD1 (5 bases). Germline loops: CDR1 SEHNR, CDR2 FQNEAQ (reference sequence). Trimming pared 5 bases from V and 7 bases from J, leaving 12 bases between. This CDR3 comprises 14 residues. CDR3 region: CASSSPGLNSPLHF. CDR3 nucleotide sequence: TGTGCCAGCAGCAGTCCGGGGCTAAATTCACCCCTCCACTTT.

This clonotype was counted between two and nine times. This chain links TRBV12-3 or TRBV12-4 with TRBJ2-1; the match to TRBD2 covers 12 bases. J lost 9 bases, V lost 5 bases, and 11 bases had no gene match. The CDR3 is 16 amino acids. CDR3 DNA: TGTGCCAGCAGTCCTGCTGGACTAGCGGGGTTAGGTGAGCAGTTCTTC. Translated: CASSPAGLAGLGEQFF.

The sample holds one count of this clonotype. A junction boundary mismatches the germline segment, possibly from a read error. This rearrangement joins TRBV11-2 to TRBJ1-2; D not resolved. Germline V gives CDR1 SGHAT, CDR2 FQNNGV. The CDR3 runs 15 residues. This CDR3 reads CASSLDPWGNYGYTF. CDR3 nucleotides: TGCGCCAGCAGCTTAGATCCCTGGGGTAACTATGGCTACACCTTC. The full variable domain, with the rest looked up from reference TRBV11-2 and TRBJ1-2, is EAGVAQSPRYKIIEKRQSVAFWCNPISGHATLYWYQQILGQGPKLLIQFQNNGVVDDSQLPKDRFSAERLKGVDSTLKIQPAKLEDSAVYLCASSLDPWGNYGYTFGSGTRLTVV.

There are a few counts of this clonotype. This chain links TRBV7-6 with TRBJ2-3; a weak D match, TRBD2 (6 bases). With 0 bases removed from V and 9 bases from J, the gap between germline ends came to 22 bases. The V gene's germline CDR1 is SGHVS and CDR2 FNYEAQ. The CDR3 loop spans 17 amino acids. The CDR3 sequence is CASSLAARASAGPTQYF. CDR3 nucleotides: TGTGCCAGCAGCTTAGCGGCTAGGGCTAGCGCTGGTCCCACGCAGTATTTT.

This chain links TRBV20-1 with TRBJ2-7; TRBD1 or TRBD2 may be the D gene (5 bases each). This CDR3 spans 12 amino acids. Germline V gene sequence: CDR1 DFQATT, CDR2 SNEGSKA (reference sequence). The ends were cut back, 7 bases at V and 3 bases at J, with 13 bases in the middle. The CDR3: CSEHGTLYEQYF. The CDR3 DNA follows: TGCAGTGAGCACGGGACCCTCTACGAGCAGTACTTC.

The chain employs TRBV20-1 and TRBJ2-7; perhaps TRBD2 as D (7 bases). V was cut by 5 bases and J by 3 bases, with 17 bases left in between. The CDR3 runs to 14 residues. Germline values: CDR1 DFQATT, CDR2 SNEGSKA (reference sequence). The CDR3 DNA sequence: TGCAGTGCTCCGGGGGGCGGGAGTAGCTACGAGCAGTACTTC. Encoded protein: CSAPGGGSSYEQYF.

This sequence joins TRBV2 and TRBJ2-5; D unresolved. Trimming pared 2 bases from V and 6 bases from J, leaving 7 bases between. CDR1 is SNHLY, CDR2 FYNNEI, per germline. The CDR3 has 12 residues. CDR3 nucleotide sequence: TGTGCCAGCAGTGAAAGGCGCCAGACCCAGTACTTC. The encoded protein is CASSERRQTQYF.

This clonotype was seen a few times. The chain uses TRBV3-1 and TRBJ2-1, with D perhaps matching TRBD2 (6 bases). The V and J ends lost 3 bases and 8 bases respectively, with 17 bases between them. Germline CDR1 is LGHDT and CDR2 is YNNKEL (reference sequence). This CDR3 has 15 residues. The CDR3 coding sequence is TGTGCCAGCAGCCAGAGATCCGGGAGAACCTATGAGCAGTTCTTC. Translated, it gives CASSQRSGRTYEQFF.

The rearrangement links TRBV5-1 to TRBJ2-3, with a possible D match to TRBD2 (5 bases). The length of the CDR3 is 13 residues. CDR1 is SGHRS and CDR2 is YFSETQ in the germline V gene. Trimming shortened V by 7 bases and J by 1 base, and 10 bases separated the two germline ends. The chain's CDR3 is CASGSGGTDTQYF. The CDR3 coding sequence is TGCGCCAGCGGCTCCGGGGGCACAGATACGCAGTATTTT. Complete variable domain (other parts from reference TRBV5-1 and TRBJ2-3): KAGVTQTPRYLIKTRGQQVTLSCSPISGHRSVSWYQQTPGQGLQFLFEYFSETQRNKGNFPGRFSGRQFSNSRSEMNVSTLELGDSALYLCASGSGGTDTQYFGPGTRLTVL.

This clonotype showed up just once. J is TRBJ2-7 and V is TRBV3-1; 11 nucleotides agree with TRBD2. With V trimmed by 4 bases and J by 7 bases, 9 bases remained unmatched. The germline V gene encodes CDR1 LGHDT and CDR2 YNNKEL (reference sequence). The CDR3 is 15 amino acids. The CDR3 nucleotides are TGTGCCAGCAGCCTGGCTAGCGGGAGGTTCCGGGAGCAGTACTTC. Residues: CASSLASGRFREQYF.

This clonotype was detected only a few times. The chain employs TRBV25-1 and TRBJ2-7; no clear D. CDR3 length equals 13 residues. The germline CDR1 and CDR2 sequences are MGHDK and SYGVNS. V dropped 3 bases and J dropped 3 bases, with 9 bases sitting between them. CDR3 DNA sequence: TGTGCCAGCAGTGAGGTATCAAACTACGAGCAGTACTTC. Residues: CASSEVSNYEQYF.

This clonotype has more than one count but fewer than ten. V gene TRBV12-3 or TRBV12-4 combines with J gene TRBJ1-2, with no clear D. This CDR3 is 10 amino acids long. Trimming left V 5 bases short and J 4 bases short, with 2 bases between. The CDR3 bases are TGTGCCAGCAGTGGCTATGGCTACACCTTC. Protein: CASSGYGYTF.

This chain joins TRBV7-9 and TRBJ2-3; a weak D match, TRBD2 (6 bases). CDR1 is SEHNR, CDR2 FQNEAQ, per germline (reference sequence). V was trimmed by 7 bases and J by 0 bases, leaving 17 bases between them. This CDR3 contains 16 residues. The CDR3 protein is CASINRDSHSTDTQYF. The CDR3 coding sequence is TGTGCCAGCATCAACCGGGACTCACATAGCACAGATACGCAGTATTTT. Complete variable domain (other parts from reference TRBV7-9 and TRBJ2-3): DTGVSQNPRHKITKRGQNVTFRCDPISEHNRLYWYRQTLGQGPEFLTYFQNEAQLEKSRLLSDRFSAERPKGSFSTLEIQRTEQGDSAMYLCASINRDSHSTDTQYFGPGTRLTVL.

This clonotype was detected a few times. The chain joins TRBV15 to TRBJ1-1, with D possibly matching TRBD1 (5 bases). V was clipped by 1 base and J by 6 bases, with 18 bases between them. Germline V gene data show CDR1 as LNHNV and CDR2 as YYDKDF (reference sequence). The CDR3 loop spans 16 amino acids. The CDR3, as DNA: TGTGCCACCAGCAGAGGTCAGGGCTGGGTGAGCGCTGAAGCTTTCTTT. It translates to CATSRGQGWVSAEAFF.

The chain's CDR3 is CASSSGTSLAKNIQYF. Written as DNA, the CDR3 is TGTGCCAGCAGCTCCGGGACTAGCTTAGCCAAAAACATTCAGTACTTC. The chain carries TRBV6-6 and TRBJ2-4; 9 nucleotides match TRBD2. With V trimmed by 6 bases and J by 0 bases, 6 bases remained unmatched. From germline, CDR1 is MNHNY and CDR2 SVGAGI (reference sequence). The CDR3 has 16 amino acids.

The table lists this clonotype with a few counts. The chain recombines TRBV5-6 with TRBJ2-5; no definite D call. V was pared by 4 bases and J by 1 base, with 8 bases between. Germline V lookup: CDR1 SGHDT, CDR2 YYEEEE. CDR3 size: 13 residues. The CDR3 loop is CASSAGPQETQYF. In DNA form, the CDR3 reads TGTGCCAGCAGCGCAGGCCCCCAAGAGACCCAGTACTTC.

The sample holds many counts of this clonotype. The V and J genes are TRBV6-6 and TRBJ2-7, with no clear D. This CDR3 is built from 14 residues. Germline V gives CDR1 MNHNY, CDR2 SVGAGI (reference sequence). Between the trimmed V and J ends, which lost 7 bases and 3 bases, there was a span of 16 bases. This chain's CDR3 is CASTEIEVNYEQYF. CDR3 in DNA: TGTGCCAGCACGGAAATAGAGGTGAACTACGAGCAGTACTTC.

This clonotype has a handful of counts. The chain has TRBV15 and TRBJ2-7, with D tentatively TRBD1 (6 bases). Germline-derived CDR1 and CDR2 are LNHNV and YYDKDF (reference sequence). The CDR3 is 15 residues long. V was clipped by 0 bases and J by 4 bases, with 13 bases between them. CDR3 nucleotide sequence: TGTGCCACCAGCAGAGATCCAGGGGCGAGGTACGAGCAGTACTTC. It translates to CATSRDPGARYEQYF. Using reference TRBV15 and TRBJ2-7 for the parts outside the CDR3, the full variable domain is DAMVIQNPRYQVTQFGKPVTLSCSQTLNHNVMYWYQQKSSQAPKLLFHYYDKDFNNEADTPDNFQSRRPNTSFCFLDIRSPGLGDTAMYLCATSRDPGARYEQYFGPGTRLTVT.

This clonotype was seen more than once but under ten times. V is TRBV18 and J is TRBJ2-3; possibly TRBD1 for D (6 bases). Trimming shortened V by 3 bases and J by 1 base, and 11 bases separated the two germline ends. Germline CDR1 reads KGHSH; CDR2 reads LQKENI. The CDR3 is 15 residues long. The CDR3 sequence: CASSPSDSRTDTQYF. CDR3 nucleotides: TGTGCCAGCTCACCCTCGGACAGCCGCACAGATACGCAGTATTTT. The complete variable domain, with remaining parts taken from reference TRBV18 and TRBJ2-3, reads NAGVMQNPRHLVRRRGQEARLRCSPMKGHSHVYWYRQLPEEGLKFMVYLQKENIIDESGMPKERFSAEFPKEGPSILRIQQVVRGDSAAYFCASSPSDSRTDTQYFGPGTRLTVL.